This T cell receptor beta chain appears in the sequencing data of a study of T cell changes during pregnancy in multiple sclerosis. Sequencing was performed with immunoSEQ multiplex PCR; in TCRdb, only in-frame clones are kept and a portion is missing. Among about 77,000 clones listed, around 93% were seen once. Germline V gene lookup returns CDR1 SGHAT and CDR2 FQNNGV. The CDR3 is 18 amino acids. The J segment lost 4 bases and the V segment lost 5 bases, leaving 16 bases of the junction unmatched. This TCR was recovered from a female donor in good health, enrolled as a control in a pregnancy study. This specimen consisted of peripheral blood, obtained after pregnancy. The V gene is TRBV11-2, the J gene TRBJ2-7; 11 bases line up with TRBD1. CDR3 sequence: CASSPISRDRGAGYEQYF. The CDR3 bases are TGTGCCAGCAGCCCAATCTCCCGGGACAGGGGGGCGGGGTACGAGCAGTACTTC.